Here is one TCR beta chain with its context. Its matching antigen is unknown. This table comes from immunoSEQ multiplex PCR, and its TCRdb copy is limited to in-frame clones, with some not included. Of around 62,000 clones listed, roughly 80% are singletons. There are 15 residues in the CDR3. Trimming at V came to 0 bases and at J to 7 bases, leaving 4 bases not matched to a gene. In germline, CDR1 is SGHRS, CDR2 YFSETQ. The entry originates in a study of lymphopenia after photon versus proton radiotherapy. Points from the study as a whole: After the lymphocyte nadir, photon-treated repertoires showed oligoclonal expansion, especially of CD8+ Temra cells. Post-nadir TCR diversity decline inversely tracked overall survival among those who died. Photon-treated patients lost naive T cells and TCR diversity; proton-treated stayed stable.

The genes are TRBV5-1 and TRBJ2-1; 10 nucleotides line up with TRBD2. The material sequenced was peripheral blood, taken from a patient treated with proton-based radiotherapy. The TCR originated in a man aged 55 to 69 with pancreatic cancer. This CDR3 reads CASSLAQREGNEQFF. The CDR3 region has the DNA TGCGCCAGCAGCTTGGCTCAGCGGGAGGGTAATGAGCAGTTCTTC.